Shown below are 5 T cell receptor beta chains from a single sample sequenced in a study of neurological immune-mediated disorders. TCRdb ran MiXCR on the 5' RACE reads and lists one entry per CDR3 protein. The sample has over 35,000 distinct CDR3 sequences, about 3.8% seen once; the top ten hold 2% to 2.5%. The sequenced sample consisted of PBMCs. The receptors here all came from a man aged 25 to 40 with multiple sclerosis.

Ten or more counts support this clonotype. The rearrangement joins TRBV20-1 to TRBJ1-2, with 9 nucleotides matching TRBD1. V gave up 0 bases and J gave up 4 bases; unmatched junction bases: 15. In germline, CDR1 is DFQATT, CDR2 SNEGSKA (reference sequence). The CDR3 spans 18 residues. CDR3 residues: CSARESSSGTGYFYGYTF. The CDR3 nucleotides read TGCAGTGCTAGAGAGTCGAGTTCGGGGACAGGGTACTTCTATGGCTACACCTTC.

This clonotype has just a few counts. No conserved phenylalanine or tryptophan ends this CDR3, so it is likely a read error. V and J are TRBV12-3 or TRBV12-4 and TRBJ1-1, with D hard to call. Trimming cost V 5 bases and J 6 bases, with 16 bases left between them. The CDR3 extends over 14 amino acids. The chain's CDR3 is CASSPNRLTPEAFL. DNA of the CDR3: TGTGCCAGCAGTCCCAATCGACTGACCCCTGAAGCTTTCCTT.

V gene TRBV20-1 combines with J gene TRBJ1-1; D is uncertain. CDR1 DFQATT and CDR2 SNEGSKA come from the germline V gene (reference sequence). The CDR3 contains 10 residues. V lost 7 bases, J lost 6 bases, and 9 bases lay in between. The CDR3 here is CSVTRAEAFF. DNA for the CDR3: TGCAGTGTCACAAGAGCTGAAGCTTTCTTT.

This clonotype was seen at least ten times. The V and J genes are TRBV20-1 and TRBJ1-1; D is undetermined. CDR3 length: 14 amino acids. The V gene lost 3 bases and the J gene lost 1 base, with 12 bases spanning the gap. Germline CDR1 DFQATT, CDR2 SNEGSKA (reference sequence). Written as DNA, the CDR3 is TGCAGTGCTAGGTCTGGGGTGACGAACACTGAAGCTTTCTTT. Protein product: CSARSGVTNTEAFF.

This clonotype was counted between two and nine times. The rearrangement uses TRBV4-3 and TRBJ2-7, with 9 bases identical to TRBD2. Trimming removed 0 bases from V and 3 bases from J; junction bases left unmatched: 9. The germline gives CDR1 LGHNA, CDR2 YSLEER. This CDR3 has 17 residues. The CDR3 reads CASSQDRTSVGFYEQYF. In DNA, the CDR3 is TGCGCCAGCAGCCAAGATCGGACTAGCGTTGGTTTCTACGAGCAGTACTTC.